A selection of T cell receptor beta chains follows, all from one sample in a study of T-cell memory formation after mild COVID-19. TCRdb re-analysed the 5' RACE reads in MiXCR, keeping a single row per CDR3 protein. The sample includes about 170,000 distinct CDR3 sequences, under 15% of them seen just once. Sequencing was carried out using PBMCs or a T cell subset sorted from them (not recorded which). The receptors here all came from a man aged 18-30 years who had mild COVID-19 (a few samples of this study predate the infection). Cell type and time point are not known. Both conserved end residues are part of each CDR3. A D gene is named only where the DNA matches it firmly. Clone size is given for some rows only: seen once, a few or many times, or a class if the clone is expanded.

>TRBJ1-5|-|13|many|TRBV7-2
CASSPQTEQPQHF
TGTGCCAGCAGCCCCCAGACGGAGCAGCCCCAGCATTTT
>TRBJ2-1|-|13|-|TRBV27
CASRRVPGDEQFF
TGTGCCAGCAGAAGAGTGCCGGGGGATGAGCAGTTCTTC
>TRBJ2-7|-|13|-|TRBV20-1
CSARDARTYEQYF
TGCAGTGCTAGAGATGCTAGGACCTACGAGCAGTACTTC
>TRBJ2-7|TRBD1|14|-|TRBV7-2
CASSSRQGENEQYF
TGTGCCAGCAGCTCGAGACAGGGAGAGAACGAGCAGTACTTC
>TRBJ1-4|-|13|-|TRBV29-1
CSAGQGLGEKLFF
TGCAGCGCTGGGCAGGGACTCGGTGAAAAACTGTTTTTT
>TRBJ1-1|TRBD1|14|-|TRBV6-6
CASRSPGQHTEAFF
TGTGCCAGCAGGAGTCCGGGACAGCACACTGAAGCTTTCTTT
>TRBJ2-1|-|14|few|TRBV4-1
CASSSRDLGNEQFF
TGCGCCAGCAGCTCTCGGGACCTAGGAAACGAGCAGTTCTTC
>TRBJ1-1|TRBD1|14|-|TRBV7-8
CASSLDRGPTEAFF
TGTGCCAGCAGCTTAGACAGGGGGCCCACTGAAGCTTTCTTT
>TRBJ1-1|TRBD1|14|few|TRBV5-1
CASTQGAANTEAFF
TGCGCCAGCACCCAGGGGGCGGCGAACACTGAAGCTTTCTTT
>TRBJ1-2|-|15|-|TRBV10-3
CAIGSRDATNYGYTF
TGTGCCATCGGGAGCAGGGACGCAACTAACTATGGCTACACCTTC
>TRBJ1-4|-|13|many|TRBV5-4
CASSPGPNEKLFF
TGTGCCAGCAGCCCCGGGCCCAATGAAAAACTGTTTTTT
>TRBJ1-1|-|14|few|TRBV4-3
CASSQEEQNTEAFF
TGCGCCAGCAGCCAAGAAGAACAGAACACTGAAGCTTTCTTT
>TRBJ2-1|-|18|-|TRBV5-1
CASSLDDTVTDGPNEQFF
TGCGCCAGCAGCTTGGACGACACGGTCACGGACGGCCCGAATGAGCAGTTCTTC
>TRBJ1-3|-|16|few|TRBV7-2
CASSVYGTFSGNTIYF
TGTGCCAGCAGCGTCTACGGAACCTTCTCTGGAAACACCATATATTTT
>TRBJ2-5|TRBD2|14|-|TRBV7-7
CASSSPSGEGTQYF
TGTGCTAGCAGCTCCCCCTCGGGGGAGGGGACCCAGTACTTC
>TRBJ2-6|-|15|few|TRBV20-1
CSARSGSSGANVLTF
TGCAGTGCTAGGTCTGGCAGCTCTGGGGCCAACGTCCTGACTTTC
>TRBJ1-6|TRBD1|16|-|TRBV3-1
CASSLFSGQGTSPLHF
TGTGCCAGCAGCCTCTTTTCCGGACAGGGGACTTCACCCCTCCACTTT
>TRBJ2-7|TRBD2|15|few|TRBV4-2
CASSPGLAGGHEQYF
TGTGCCAGCAGCCCGGGACTAGCGGGGGGCCACGAGCAGTACTTC
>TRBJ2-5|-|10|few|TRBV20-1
CSAIQETQYF
TGCAGTGCTATCCAGGAGACCCAGTACTTC
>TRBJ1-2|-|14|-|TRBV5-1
CASSLADITLGYTF
TGCGCCAGCAGCTTGGCGGACATTACATTGGGCTACACCTTC
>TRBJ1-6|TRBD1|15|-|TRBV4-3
CASSHYGQGNSPLHF
TGCGCCAGCAGCCATTACGGACAGGGGAATTCACCCCTCCACTTT
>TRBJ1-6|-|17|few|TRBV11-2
CASSAAQLSLLVSPLHF
TGTGCCAGCAGCGCAGCACAGTTGTCCCTCTTGGTTTCACCCCTCCACTTT
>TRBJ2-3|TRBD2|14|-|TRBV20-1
CSASRGGDTDTQYF
TGCAGTGCCAGTCGGGGGGGCGACACAGATACGCAGTATTTT
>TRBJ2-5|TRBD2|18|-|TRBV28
CASSLRVAGGAFQETQYF
TGTGCCAGCAGTTTAAGGGTAGCGGGGGGCGCCTTCCAAGAGACCCAGTACTTC
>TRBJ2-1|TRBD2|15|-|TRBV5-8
CASSLSGASYNEQFF
TGTGCCAGCAGCTTGAGCGGGGCCTCCTACAATGAGCAGTTCTTC
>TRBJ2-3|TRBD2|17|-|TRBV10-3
CAISESTAGGGTDTQYF
TGTGCCATCAGTGAGTCGACAGCGGGGGGCGGGACAGATACGCAGTATTTT
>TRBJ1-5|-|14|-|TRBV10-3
CAISEDDRNQPQHF
TGTGCCATCAGTGAGGACGACCGTAATCAGCCCCAGCATTTT
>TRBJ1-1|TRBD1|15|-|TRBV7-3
CASSLAGTVSTEAFF
TGTGCCAGCAGCTTAGCCGGGACAGTCAGCACTGAAGCTTTCTTT
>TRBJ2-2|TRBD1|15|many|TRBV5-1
CASGTGGISTGELFF
TGCGCCAGCGGGACAGGGGGCATATCGACCGGGGAGCTGTTTTTT
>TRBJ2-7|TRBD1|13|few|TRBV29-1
CSGRDRISYEQYF
TGCAGCGGACGGGACAGGATCTCCTACGAGCAGTACTTC
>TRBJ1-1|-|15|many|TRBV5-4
CASSFKSGGDTEAFF
TGTGCCAGCAGCTTCAAATCGGGGGGGGACACTGAAGCTTTCTTT
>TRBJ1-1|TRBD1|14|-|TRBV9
CASSARLNRGRAFF
TGTGCCAGCAGCGCTAGACTTAACAGGGGCCGAGCTTTCTTT
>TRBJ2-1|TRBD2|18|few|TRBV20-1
CSARDAGGPSSSYNEQFF
TGCAGTGCTAGAGATGCGGGGGGGCCCTCGAGCTCCTACAATGAGCAGTTCTTC
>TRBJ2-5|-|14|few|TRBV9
CASSVGGLQETQYF
TGTGCCAGCAGCGTCGGGGGTCTCCAAGAGACCCAGTACTTC
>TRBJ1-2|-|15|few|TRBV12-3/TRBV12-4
CASTCDLLRYYGYTF
TGTGCCAGCACCTGTGACCTTTTGCGGTACTATGGCTACACCTTC
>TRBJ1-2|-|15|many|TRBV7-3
CASSDSTQGIYGYTF
TGTGCCAGCAGCGACTCGACACAGGGTATCTATGGCTACACCTTC
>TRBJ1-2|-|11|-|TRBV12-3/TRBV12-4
CASSLNPGYTF
TGTGCCAGCAGTTTGAACCCTGGCTACACCTTC
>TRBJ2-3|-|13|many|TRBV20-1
CSAHRLTTDTQYF
TGCAGTGCTCACCGACTAACCACAGATACGCAGTATTTT
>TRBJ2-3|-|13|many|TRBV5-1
CASTATSTDTQYF
TGCGCCAGCACGGCGACTAGCACAGATACGCAGTATTTT
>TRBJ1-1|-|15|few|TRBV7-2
CASSPPGHWNTEAFF
TGTGCCAGCAGTCCACCGGGACACTGGAACACTGAAGCTTTCTTT
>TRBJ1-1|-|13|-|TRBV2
CASILGQNTEAFF
TGTGCCAGCATTCTAGGGCAGAACACTGAAGCTTTCTTT
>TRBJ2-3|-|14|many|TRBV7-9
CASSLGDSTDTQYF
TGCGCCAGCAGCTTGGGGGACAGCACAGATACGCAGTATTTT
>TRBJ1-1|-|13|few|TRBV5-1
CASSFAINTEAFF
TGCGCCAGCAGCTTCGCGATCAACACTGAAGCTTTCTTT